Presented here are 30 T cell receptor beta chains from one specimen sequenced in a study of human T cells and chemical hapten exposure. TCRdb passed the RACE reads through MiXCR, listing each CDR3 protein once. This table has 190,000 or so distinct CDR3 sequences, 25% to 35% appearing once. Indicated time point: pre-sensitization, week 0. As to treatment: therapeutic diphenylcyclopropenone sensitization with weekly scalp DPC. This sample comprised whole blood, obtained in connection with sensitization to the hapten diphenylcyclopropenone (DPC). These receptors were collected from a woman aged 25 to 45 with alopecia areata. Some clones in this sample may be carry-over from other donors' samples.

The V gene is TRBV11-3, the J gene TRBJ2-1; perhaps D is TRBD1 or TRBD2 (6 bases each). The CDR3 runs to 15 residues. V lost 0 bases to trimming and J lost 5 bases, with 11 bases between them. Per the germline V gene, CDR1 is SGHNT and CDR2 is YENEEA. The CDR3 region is CASSLELGGHNEQFF. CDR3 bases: TGTGCCAGCAGCTTAGAACTAGGGGGGCACAATGAGCAGTTCTTC.

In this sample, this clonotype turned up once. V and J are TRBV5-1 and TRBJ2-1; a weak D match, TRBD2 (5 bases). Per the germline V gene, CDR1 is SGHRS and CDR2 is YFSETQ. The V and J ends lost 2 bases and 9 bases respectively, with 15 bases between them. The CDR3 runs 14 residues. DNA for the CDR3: TGCGCCAGCAGCTTAGCGGCCCCCCCGAGTGAGCAGTTCTTC. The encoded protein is CASSLAAPPSEQFF. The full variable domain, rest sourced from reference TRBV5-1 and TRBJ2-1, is KAGVTQTPRYLIKTRGQQVTLSCSPISGHRSVSWYQQTPGQGLQFLFEYFSETQRNKGNFPGRFSGRQFSNSRSEMNVSTLELGDSALYLCASSLAAPPSEQFFGPGTRLTVL.

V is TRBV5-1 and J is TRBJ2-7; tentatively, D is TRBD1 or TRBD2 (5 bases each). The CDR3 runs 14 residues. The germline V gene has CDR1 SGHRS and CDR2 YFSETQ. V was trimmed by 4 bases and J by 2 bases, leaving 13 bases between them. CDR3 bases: TGCGCCAGCAGCCCCGGGACCTCGACCTACGAGCAGTACTTC. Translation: CASSPGTSTYEQYF. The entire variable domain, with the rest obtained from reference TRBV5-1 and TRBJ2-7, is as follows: KAGVTQTPRYLIKTRGQQVTLSCSPISGHRSVSWYQQTPGQGLQFLFEYFSETQRNKGNFPGRFSGRQFSNSRSEMNVSTLELGDSALYLCASSPGTSTYEQYFGPGTRLTVT.

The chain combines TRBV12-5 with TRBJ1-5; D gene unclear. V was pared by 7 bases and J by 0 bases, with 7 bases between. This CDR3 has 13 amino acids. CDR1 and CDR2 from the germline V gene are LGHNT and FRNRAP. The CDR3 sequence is CASAWNSNQPQHF. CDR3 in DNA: TGTGCTAGTGCCTGGAATAGCAATCAGCCCCAGCATTTT.

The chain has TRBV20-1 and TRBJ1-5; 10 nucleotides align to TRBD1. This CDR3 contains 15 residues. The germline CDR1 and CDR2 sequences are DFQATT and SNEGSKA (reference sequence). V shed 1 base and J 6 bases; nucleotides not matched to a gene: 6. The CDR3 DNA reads TGCAGTGCTAGAGGTGACAGGGGGCAGGGTCAGCCCCAGCATTTT. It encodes CSARGDRGQGQPQHF.

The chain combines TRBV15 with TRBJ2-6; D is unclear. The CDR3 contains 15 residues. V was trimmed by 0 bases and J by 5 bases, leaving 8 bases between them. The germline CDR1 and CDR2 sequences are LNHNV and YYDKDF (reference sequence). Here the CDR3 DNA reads TGTGCCACCAGCAGAGATCGCCAGTGGGCCAACGTCCTGACTTTC. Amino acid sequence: CATSRDRQWANVLTF.

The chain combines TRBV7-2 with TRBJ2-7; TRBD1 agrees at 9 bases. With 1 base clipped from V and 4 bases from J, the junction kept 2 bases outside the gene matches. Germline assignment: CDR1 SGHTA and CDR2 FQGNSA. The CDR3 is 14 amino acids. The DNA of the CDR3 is TGTGCCAGCAGCTTAGGACAGGGGGAATACGAGCAGTACTTC. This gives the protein CASSLGQGEYEQYF.

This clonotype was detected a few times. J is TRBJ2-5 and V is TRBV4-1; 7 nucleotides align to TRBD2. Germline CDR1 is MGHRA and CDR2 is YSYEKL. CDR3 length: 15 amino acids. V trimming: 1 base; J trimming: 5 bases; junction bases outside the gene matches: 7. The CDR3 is CASSQVGTGGETQYF. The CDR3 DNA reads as TGCGCCAGCAGCCAAGTGGGTACGGGAGGCGAGACCCAGTACTTC.

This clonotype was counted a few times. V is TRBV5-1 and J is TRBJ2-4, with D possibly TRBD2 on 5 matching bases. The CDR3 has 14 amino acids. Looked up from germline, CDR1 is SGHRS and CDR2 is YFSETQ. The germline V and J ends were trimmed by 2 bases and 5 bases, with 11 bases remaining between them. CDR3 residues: CASSFSSGQNIQYF. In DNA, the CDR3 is TGCGCCAGCAGCTTCTCCAGCGGACAAAACATTCAGTACTTC. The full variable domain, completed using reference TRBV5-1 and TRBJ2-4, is KAGVTQTPRYLIKTRGQQVTLSCSPISGHRSVSWYQQTPGQGLQFLFEYFSETQRNKGNFPGRFSGRQFSNSRSEMNVSTLELGDSALYLCASSFSSGQNIQYFGAGTRLSVL.

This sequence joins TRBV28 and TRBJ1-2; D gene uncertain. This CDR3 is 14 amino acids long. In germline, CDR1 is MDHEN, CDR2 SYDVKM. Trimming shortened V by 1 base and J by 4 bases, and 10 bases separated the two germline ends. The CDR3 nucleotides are TGTGCCAGCAGTTTATATGGTGAGGCCTATGGCTACACCTTC. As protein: CASSLYGEAYGYTF.

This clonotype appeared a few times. CDR3: CAISGISYNEQFF. CDR3 nucleotide sequence: TGTGCCATCAGTGGCATCTCCTACAATGAGCAGTTCTTC. The chain links TRBV10-3 to TRBJ2-1, with unresolved D. V was shortened by 4 bases and J by 0 bases, with 4 bases between the two germline ends. The CDR3 loop spans 13 amino acids. Germline lookup yields CDR1 ENHRY and CDR2 SYGVKD.

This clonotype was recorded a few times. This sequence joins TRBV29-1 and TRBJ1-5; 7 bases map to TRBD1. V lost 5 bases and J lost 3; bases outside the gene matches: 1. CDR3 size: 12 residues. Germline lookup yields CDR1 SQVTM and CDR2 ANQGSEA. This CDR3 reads CSVQGDNQPQHF. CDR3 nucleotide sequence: TGCAGCGTTCAGGGGGACAATCAGCCCCAGCATTTT. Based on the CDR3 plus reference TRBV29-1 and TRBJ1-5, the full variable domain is SAVISQKPSRDICQRGTSLTIQCQVDSQVTMMFWYRQQPGQSLTLIATANQGSEATYESGFVIDKFPISRPNLTFSTLTVSNMSPEDSSIYLCSVQGDNQPQHFGDGTRLSIL.

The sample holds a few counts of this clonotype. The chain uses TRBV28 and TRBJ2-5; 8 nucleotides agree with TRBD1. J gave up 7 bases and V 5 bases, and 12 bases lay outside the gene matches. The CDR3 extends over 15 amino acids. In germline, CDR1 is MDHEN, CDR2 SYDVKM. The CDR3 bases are TGTGCCAGCAGTCCGCAAGCAGGGGGCTGGGTGACCCAGTACTTC. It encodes CASSPQAGGWVTQYF.

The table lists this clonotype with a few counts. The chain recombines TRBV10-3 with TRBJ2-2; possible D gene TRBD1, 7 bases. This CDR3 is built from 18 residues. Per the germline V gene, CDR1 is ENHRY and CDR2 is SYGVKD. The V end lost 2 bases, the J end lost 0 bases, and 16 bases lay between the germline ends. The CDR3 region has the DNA TGTGCCATCAGTGAGCCCGGACAGGAGGGTCCGAACACCGGGGAGCTGTTTTTT. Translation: CAISEPGQEGPNTGELFF.

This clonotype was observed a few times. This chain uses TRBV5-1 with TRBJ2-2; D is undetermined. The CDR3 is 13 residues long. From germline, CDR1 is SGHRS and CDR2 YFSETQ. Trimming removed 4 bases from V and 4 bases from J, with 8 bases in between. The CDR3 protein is CASSPLVTGELFF. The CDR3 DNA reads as TGCGCCAGCAGCCCGCTGGTCACCGGGGAGCTGTTTTTT.

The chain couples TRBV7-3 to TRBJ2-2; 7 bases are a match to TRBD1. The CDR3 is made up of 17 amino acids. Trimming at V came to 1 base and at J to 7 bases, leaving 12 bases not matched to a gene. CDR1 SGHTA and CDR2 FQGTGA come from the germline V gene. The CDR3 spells CASSLKPYRGSGGELFF. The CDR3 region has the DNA TGTGCCAGCAGCTTAAAGCCCTACAGGGGAAGCGGCGGGGAGCTGTTTTTT.

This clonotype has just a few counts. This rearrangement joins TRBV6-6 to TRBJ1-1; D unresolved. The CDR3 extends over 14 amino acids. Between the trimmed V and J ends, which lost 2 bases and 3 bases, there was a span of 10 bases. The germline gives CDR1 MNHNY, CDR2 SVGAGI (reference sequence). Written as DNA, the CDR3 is TGTGCCAGCAGTTACGGGGTTGGGGACACTGAAGCTTTCTTT. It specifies CASSYGVGDTEAFF.

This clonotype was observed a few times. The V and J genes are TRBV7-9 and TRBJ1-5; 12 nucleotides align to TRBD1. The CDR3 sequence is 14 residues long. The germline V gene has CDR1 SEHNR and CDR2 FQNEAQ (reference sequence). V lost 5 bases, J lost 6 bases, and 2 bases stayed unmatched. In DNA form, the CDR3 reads TGTGCCAGCAGCGGGACAGGGGGCGGTCAGCCCCAGCATTTT. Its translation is CASSGTGGGQPQHF.

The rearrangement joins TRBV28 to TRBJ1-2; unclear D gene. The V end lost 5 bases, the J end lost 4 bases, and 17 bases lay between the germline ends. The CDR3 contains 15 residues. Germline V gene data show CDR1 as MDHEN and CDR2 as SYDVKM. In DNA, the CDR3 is TGTGCCAGCAGTCCGGAACGACGGCGCCTCTATGGCTACACCTTC. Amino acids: CASSPERRRLYGYTF.

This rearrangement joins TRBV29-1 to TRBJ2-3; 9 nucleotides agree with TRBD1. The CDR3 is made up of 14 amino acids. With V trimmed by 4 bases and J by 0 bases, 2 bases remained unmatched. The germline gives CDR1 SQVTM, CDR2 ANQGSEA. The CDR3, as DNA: TGCAGCGTTGCACAGGGGGCTAGCACAGATACGCAGTATTTT. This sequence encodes CSVAQGASTDTQYF.

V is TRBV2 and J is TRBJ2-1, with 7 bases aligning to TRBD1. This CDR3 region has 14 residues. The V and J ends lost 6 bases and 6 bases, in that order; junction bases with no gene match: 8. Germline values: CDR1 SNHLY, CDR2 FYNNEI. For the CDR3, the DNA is TGTGCCAGCAGGACCGGGACAGCGATCAATGAGCAGTTCTTC. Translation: CASRTGTAINEQFF.

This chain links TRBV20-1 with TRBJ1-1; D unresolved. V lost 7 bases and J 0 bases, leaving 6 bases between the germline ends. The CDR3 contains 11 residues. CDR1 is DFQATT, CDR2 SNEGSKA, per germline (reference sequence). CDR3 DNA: TGCAGTGGAAGGGTGAACACTGAAGCTTTCTTT. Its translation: CSGRVNTEAFF.

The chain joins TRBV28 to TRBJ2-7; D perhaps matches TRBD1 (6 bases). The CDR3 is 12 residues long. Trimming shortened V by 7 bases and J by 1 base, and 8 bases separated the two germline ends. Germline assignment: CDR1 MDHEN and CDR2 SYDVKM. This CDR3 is CASTDRSYEQYF. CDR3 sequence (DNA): TGTGCCAGCACGGACAGATCCTACGAGCAGTACTTC.

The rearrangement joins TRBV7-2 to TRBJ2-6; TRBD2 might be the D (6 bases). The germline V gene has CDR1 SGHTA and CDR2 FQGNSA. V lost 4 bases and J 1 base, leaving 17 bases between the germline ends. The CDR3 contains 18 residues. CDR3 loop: CASSSRLLEGSGANVLTF. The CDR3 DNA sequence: TGTGCCAGCAGCTCCCGACTGCTGGAGGGATCTGGGGCCAACGTCCTGACTTTC.

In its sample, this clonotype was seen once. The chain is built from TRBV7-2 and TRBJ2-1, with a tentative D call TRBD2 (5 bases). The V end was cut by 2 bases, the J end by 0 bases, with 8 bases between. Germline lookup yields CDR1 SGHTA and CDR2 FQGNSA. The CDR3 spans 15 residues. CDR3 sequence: CASSLTRDSYNEQFF. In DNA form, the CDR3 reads TGTGCCAGCAGCTTAACGAGGGACTCCTACAATGAGCAGTTCTTC.

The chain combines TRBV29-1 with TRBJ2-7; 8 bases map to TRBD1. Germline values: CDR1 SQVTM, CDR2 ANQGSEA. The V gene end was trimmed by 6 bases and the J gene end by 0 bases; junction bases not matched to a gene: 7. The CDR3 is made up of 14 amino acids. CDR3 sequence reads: CSVKGQESSYEQYF. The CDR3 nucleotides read TGCAGCGTGAAGGGACAGGAGAGCTCCTACGAGCAGTACTTC.

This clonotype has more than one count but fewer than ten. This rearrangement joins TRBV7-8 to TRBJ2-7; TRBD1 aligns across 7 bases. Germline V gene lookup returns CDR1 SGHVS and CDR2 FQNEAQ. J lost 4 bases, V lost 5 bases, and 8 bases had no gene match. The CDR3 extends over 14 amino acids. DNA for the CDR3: TGTGCCAGCAGCCCCCTGGCAGGGGGTTACGAGCAGTACTTC. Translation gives CASSPLAGGYEQYF. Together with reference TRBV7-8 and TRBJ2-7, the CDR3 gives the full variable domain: GAGVSQSPRYKVAKRGQDVALRCDPISGHVSLFWYQQALGQGPEFLTYFQNEAQLDKSGLPSDRFFAERPEGSVSTLKIQRTQQEDSAVYLCASSPLAGGYEQYFGPGTRLTVT.

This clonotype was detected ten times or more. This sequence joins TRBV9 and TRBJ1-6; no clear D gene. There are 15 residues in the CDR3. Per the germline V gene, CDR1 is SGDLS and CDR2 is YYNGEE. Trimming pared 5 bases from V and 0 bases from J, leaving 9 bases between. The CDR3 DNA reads TGTGCCAGCAGTGGCGGCGGCTCCTATAATTCACCCCTCCACTTT. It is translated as CASSGGGSYNSPLHF.

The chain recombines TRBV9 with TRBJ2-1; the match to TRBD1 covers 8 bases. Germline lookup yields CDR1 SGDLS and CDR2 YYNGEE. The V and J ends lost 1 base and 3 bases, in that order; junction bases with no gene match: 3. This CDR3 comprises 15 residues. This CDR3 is CASSVNTGGYNEQFF. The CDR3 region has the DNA TGTGCCAGCAGCGTAAATACAGGGGGCTACAATGAGCAGTTCTTC.

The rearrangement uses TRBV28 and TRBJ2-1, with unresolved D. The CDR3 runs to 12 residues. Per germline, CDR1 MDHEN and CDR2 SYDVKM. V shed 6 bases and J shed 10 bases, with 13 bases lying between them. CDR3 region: CASSPPSREQFF. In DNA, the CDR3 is TGTGCCAGCAGCCCGCCGTCGCGAGAGCAGTTCTTC. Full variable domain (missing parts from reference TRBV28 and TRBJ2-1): DVKVTQSSRYLVKRTGEKVFLECVQDMDHENMFWYRQDPGLGLRLIYFSYDVKMKEKGDIPEGYSVSREKKERFSLILESASTNQTSMYLCASSPPSREQFFGPGTRLTVL.